This T cell receptor (beta chain) was captured by sequencing in a study of T cell responses to AZD1222 COVID-19 vaccine. This clone has more than one count but fewer than ten. The repertoire was sequenced with immunoSEQ multiplex PCR; TCRdb's copy has only in-frame clones and lacks some. The sample consists of approximately 94,000 clones, approximately 87% of them appearing once. V lost 5 bases and J 3 bases, leaving 11 bases between the germline ends. This CDR3 has 14 amino acids. CDR1 MNHEY and CDR2 SVGAGI come from the germline V gene. The V and J genes are TRBV6-5 and TRBJ1-3; no reliable D call. The sample in question was peripheral blood, obtained on day 0 of AZD1222 vaccination. The sequence derives from an adult in good health. The CDR3 DNA is TGTGCCAGCAGTCCGGGAGCGGTTGGAAACACCATATATTTT. The encoded protein is CASSPGAVGNTIYF.